This T cell receptor (beta chain) was profiled in a study of human T cells and chemical hapten exposure. Background on the study: Sensitization involved placing 2% DPC onto a 2 cm by 2 cm region of upper inner arm skin. Enrolled patients were predominantly female and had alopecia areata, totalis or universalis. TCR yields differed between samples (mainly from small differences in pooled library volume).

V was trimmed by 2 bases and J by 1 base, leaving 11 bases between them. The CDR3 is 15 amino acids. Germline V lookup: CDR1 SGHRS, CDR2 YFSETQ. Single cDNA molecules in the library carried unique molecular identifiers attached during preparation. Via MiXCR, TCRdb re-called the RACE reads, giving one row per CDR3 protein. The sample lists 330,000 or so distinct CDR3 sequences, over 6% occurring once. Documented time point: patch test 2, 6 weeks after DPC sensitization. Treatment meaning: therapeutic diphenylcyclopropenone sensitization with weekly scalp DPC. This clonotype was seen a few times. The sample here was whole blood, taken in connection with sensitization to the hapten diphenylcyclopropenone (DPC). The TCR sequence derives from a young woman with alopecia areata. Some clones in this sample may be carry-over from other donors' samples. V and J are TRBV5-1 and TRBJ2-3; D not certain. In nucleotides, the CDR3 is TGCGCCAGCAGCTTCCTCCCTCCGGGCACAGATACGCAGTATTTT. Its translation is CASSFLPPGTDTQYF.